This passage covers 14 T cell receptor beta chains from one sample sequenced in a study of T cell responses to AZD1222 COVID-19 vaccine. Produced via immunoSEQ multiplex PCR; TCRdb's table is partial and in-frame only. The table records fewer than 150,000 clones, about 89% of them present only once. The sequences come from peripheral blood, collected 28 days after the second AZD1222 dose. These TCRs come from an adult who received the AZD1222 COVID-19 vaccine.

The chain combines TRBV10-3 with TRBJ1-4, with unresolved D. The CDR3 is 14 amino acids. Germline V gene lookup returns CDR1 ENHRY and CDR2 SYGVKD. V lost 3 bases and J lost 8, with 13 bases in between. The CDR3 here is CAISEGGLGEKLFF. The CDR3 region has the DNA TGTGCCATCAGTGAAGGAGGGTTAGGGGAAAAACTGTTTTTT.

The chain recombines TRBV19 with TRBJ1-3, with D perhaps matching TRBD1 (5 bases). In germline, CDR1 is LNHDA, CDR2 SQIVND (reference sequence). The CDR3 covers 14 residues. V dropped 8 bases and J dropped 0 bases, with 11 bases sitting between them. DNA of the CDR3: TGTGCCAGTGGGCAGGGCCACTCTGGAAACACCATATATTTT. Encoded protein: CASGQGHSGNTIYF.

The V and J genes are TRBV19 and TRBJ2-5; unclear D gene. V dropped 3 bases and J dropped 2 bases, with 7 bases sitting between them. Germline V CDR1 and CDR2: LNHDA, SQIVND (reference sequence). The CDR3 spans 13 residues. DNA for the CDR3: TGTGCCAGTAGTATCCGGCAGCAAGAGACCCAGTACTTC. Its translation: CASSIRQQETQYF.

For the CDR3, the DNA is TGCAGCGTTGAGAGGAACGCGGCTAGCTTTGAGCAGTTCTTC. Translated: CSVERNAASFEQFF. The chain employs TRBV29-1 and TRBJ2-1; D may be TRBD2 (5 bases). The CDR3 is 14 residues long. V was pared by 3 bases and J by 9 bases, with 18 bases between. The germline V gene has CDR1 SQVTM and CDR2 ANQGSEA.

The rearrangement uses TRBV6-2 or TRBV6-3 and TRBJ1-4; no firm D call. Trimming took 2 bases from V and 5 from J, leaving 9 bases between them. The CDR3 contains 14 residues. CDR1 MNHEY and CDR2 SVGEGT come from the germline V gene. CDR3 DNA sequence: TGTGCCAGCAGTTACGGCGGATCCAATGAAAAACTGTTTTTT. This encodes CASSYGGSNEKLFF.

The gene calls are TRBV19 and TRBJ1-6; D is unclear. The germline V gene has CDR1 LNHDA and CDR2 SQIVND (reference sequence). Trimming stripped 2 bases from V and 7 bases from J, with 18 bases between. The CDR3 sequence is 17 residues long. This CDR3 reads CASSISRAGGSNSPLHF. CDR3 in DNA: TGTGCCAGTAGTATAAGTCGAGCAGGCGGATCCAATTCACCCCTCCACTTT.

V gene TRBV6-5 combines with J gene TRBJ2-2, with 10 bases aligning to TRBD2. The CDR3 loop spans 15 amino acids. V trimming: 2 bases; J trimming: 4 bases; junction bases outside the gene matches: 1. CDR1 is MNHEY, CDR2 SVGAGI, per germline. The CDR3 region is CASSYLAGVTGELFF. The DNA of the CDR3 is TGTGCCAGCAGTTACCTAGCGGGAGTCACCGGGGAGCTGTTTTTT.

This clone showed up just once. The chain links TRBV3-1 (or the pseudogene TRBV3-2) to TRBJ2-1; D call uncertain. Trimming took off 4 bases at V and 0 bases at J, with 13 bases between the two ends. The germline V gene has CDR1 LGHDT and CDR2 YNNKEL (reference sequence). The CDR3 is made up of 16 amino acids. As DNA, the CDR3 is TGTGCCAGCAGCCTCCTGGTGGCCAGCTCCTACAATGAGCAGTTCTTC. Its protein is CASSLLVASSYNEQFF.

V and J are TRBV7-2 and TRBJ1-2, with D perhaps TRBD1 (5 bases). The CDR3 covers 13 residues. V lost 1 base to trimming and J lost 3 bases, with 6 bases between them. The germline V gene has CDR1 SGHTA and CDR2 FQGNSA. The CDR3: CASSLGQYYGYTF. CDR3 DNA: TGTGCCAGCAGCTTAGGACAGTACTATGGCTACACCTTC.

The V and J genes are TRBV12-3 or TRBV12-4 and TRBJ2-5; tentative D call: TRBD1 (6 bases). This CDR3 has 13 amino acids. Between the trimmed V and J ends, which lost 4 bases and 5 bases, there was a span of 11 bases. Written as DNA, the CDR3 is TGTGCCAGCAGTTCCCAGGGGATGGAGACCCAGTACTTC. Encoded protein: CASSSQGMETQYF.

This chain joins TRBV29-1 and TRBJ2-3; no definite D call. Per the germline V gene, CDR1 is SQVTM and CDR2 is ANQGSEA. This CDR3 is built from 15 residues. The V gene lost 6 bases and the J gene lost 1 base, with 17 bases spanning the gap. The CDR3: CSVVLTAARTDTQYF. In DNA, the CDR3 is TGCAGCGTAGTCCTCACGGCAGCCCGCACAGATACGCAGTATTTT.

This clone was detected only once. The V gene is TRBV11-1, the J gene TRBJ2-1, with D possibly matching TRBD2 (7 bases). The germline V gene encodes CDR1 SGHAT and CDR2 FQDESV (reference sequence). V was shortened by 3 bases and J by 9 bases, with 15 bases between the two germline ends. The CDR3 totals 14 residues. The CDR3 spells CASSFGQGGGEQFF. CDR3 in DNA: TGTGCCAGCAGCTTCGGGCAGGGAGGGGGTGAGCAGTTCTTC.

The chain combines TRBV14 with TRBJ2-7, with 7 bases fitting TRBD1. The germline V gene encodes CDR1 SGHDN and CDR2 FVKESK. CDR3 length equals 17 residues. J was trimmed by 5 bases and V by 5 bases; bases with no gene match: 18. DNA for the CDR3: TGTGCCAGCAGCTCACTTATAGGGGGCGCCCGAGAGAACGAGCAGTACTTC. Translating it yields CASSSLIGGARENEQYF.

This chain links TRBV18 with TRBJ2-6, with D perhaps matching TRBD2 (5 bases). V was cut by 5 bases and J by 2 bases, with 7 bases left in between. CDR1 and CDR2 from the germline V gene are KGHSH and LQKENI. The CDR3 loop spans 14 amino acids. In DNA form, the CDR3 reads TGTGCCAGCTCAGAGGGAACTGGGGCCAACGTCCTGACTTTC. Its translation is CASSEGTGANVLTF.